The source of this T cell receptor (beta chain) is a study of cytomegalovirus exposure and HLA in healthy donors. Regarding the study as a whole: Most TCR sequences were uncommon, yet certain public TCRs appeared in many donors. In vitro work confirmed that a few CMV-associated chains recognize CMV antigens.

PCR primers comprised 60 Vbeta and 13 Jbeta primers. Repertoires were generated with immunoSEQ multiplex PCR, while TCRdb's copy carries only in-frame clones and drops some. The top ten hold around a tenth of the sample, which has 150,000 to 200,000 clones, approximately 80% seen once. About this clone: Its cognate antigen is unknown.

This CDR3 is built from 15 residues. The germline V gene encodes CDR1 MNHEY and CDR2 SMNVEV (reference sequence). Trimming removed 2 bases at V and 7 bases at J, with 17 bases between. The sequenced material came from PBMCs. The chain uses TRBV27 and TRBJ1-1; tentative D call: TRBD1 (5 bases). The TCR originated in a man aged 18 to 30 in good health and CMV-seropositive. CDR3 DNA sequence: TGTGCCAGCAGTTTAGATGGGGCCACTGGTAATGAAGCTTTCTTT. It yields the protein CASSLDGATGNEAFF.